Here is one TCR beta chain with its context. This specimen comes from a study of cytotoxic CD8 clonotypes in ibrutinib-treated CLL. TCRdb's table, derived via immunoSEQ multiplex PCR, lists solely in-frame clones and lacks some. The table shows 50,000 to 75,000 clones, with more than 70% occurring only once. Trimming cost V 3 bases and J 6 bases; bases outside gene matches: 5. The germline V gene encodes CDR1 LGHNT and CDR2 FRNRAP. This CDR3 is 16 amino acids long. The chain couples TRBV12-5 to TRBJ2-1, with 13 bases that match TRBD2. Sample: PBMCs, taken after 12 months of ibrutinib treatment. This clonotype was sampled from a human donor with chronic lymphocytic leukemia. The chain's CDR3 is CASGLGLAGDGNEQFF. The CDR3 DNA sequence: TGTGCTAGTGGTTTAGGACTAGCGGGAGATGGCAATGAGCAGTTCTTC.